The 7 T cell receptor beta chains reported below all come from one sample, sequenced in a study of spatial heterogeneity in lung cancer. TCRdb reprocessed the 5' RACE reads via MiXCR and lists one record per CDR3 protein. The table lists tens of thousands of distinct CDR3 sequences, 6% to 9.5% of them singletons. Indicated time point: blood at routine non-recurrence follow-up after resection. The sequencing here drew on PBMCs, taken at follow-up. Receptors were obtained from a male donor with early-stage non-small cell lung cancer.

The sample holds many counts of this clonotype. The CDR3 DNA follows: TGCGCCAGCAGCTTGGTCGGGAGTAAACTGTTTTTT. Translated, it gives CASSLVGSKLFF. This chain connects TRBV5-1 to TRBJ1-4; D is unclear. The CDR3 loop spans 12 amino acids. V lost 0 bases, J lost 11 bases, and 8 bases lay in between. Looked up from germline, CDR1 is SGHRS and CDR2 is YFSETQ.

This clonotype was picked up many times. The chain uses TRBV19 and TRBJ2-6; TRBD1 aligns across 9 bases. CDR1 is LNHDA, CDR2 SQIVND, per germline (reference sequence). V shed 7 bases, J shed 2 bases, and the junction held 3 bases outside the gene matches. The length of the CDR3 is 15 residues. The CDR3: CASNRGLAGANVLTF. The CDR3, as DNA: TGTGCCAGTAACAGGGGGCTGGCTGGGGCCAACGTCCTGACTTTC.

This clonotype was counted a few times. The V gene is TRBV4-2, the J gene TRBJ1-4, with TRBD1 as a possible D gene (5 bases). Germline CDR1 LGHNA, CDR2 YNFKEQ. V was pared by 0 bases and J by 7 bases, with 12 bases between. CDR3 length: 15 residues. The CDR3 region is CASSQDPGAGEKLFF. CDR3 in DNA: TGTGCCAGCAGCCAAGATCCCGGGGCGGGTGAAAAACTGTTTTTT.

This clonotype appeared a few times. The CDR3 nucleotides are TGTGCCAGCAGTTACGGGGGGCGGAGAGGCTACACCTTC. Protein sequence: CASSYGGRRGYTF. V is TRBV6-5 and J is TRBJ1-2, with a possible D match to TRBD1 (6 bases). V was shortened by 2 bases and J by 8 bases, with 12 bases between the two germline ends. Germline values: CDR1 MNHEY, CDR2 SVGAGI. This CDR3 comprises 13 residues.

J is TRBJ1-1 and V is TRBV29-1; D is perhaps TRBD1 (6 bases). V was shortened by 4 bases and J by 11 bases, with 11 bases between the two germline ends. Germline V gives CDR1 SQVTM, CDR2 ANQGSEA. The CDR3 totals 10 residues. Here the CDR3 reads CSVADRWAFF. The CDR3 region has the DNA TGCAGCGTTGCTGACAGGTGGGCTTTCTTT.

This clonotype was counted at least ten times. CDR3 residues: CSAGTGPGAQHF. The CDR3 bases are TGCAGCGCCGGGACAGGACCAGGGGCCCAGCATTTT. V gene TRBV29-1 combines with J gene TRBJ1-5; TRBD1 aligns across 8 bases. The germline CDR1 and CDR2 sequences are SQVTM and ANQGSEA. This CDR3 has 12 amino acids. Losses at the gene ends were 7 bases for V and 11 bases for J; bases not matched to a gene: 10.

This clonotype was seen repeatedly, ten times or more. The rearrangement links TRBV18 to TRBJ1-1; D is perhaps TRBD1 (6 bases). The ends were cut back, 8 bases at V and 1 base at J, with 11 bases in the middle. The CDR3 runs to 13 residues. The V gene's germline CDR1 is KGHSH and CDR2 LQKENI. DNA for the CDR3: TGTGCCAGCCACCTGGGACAGAACACTGAAGCTTTCTTT. It yields the protein CASHLGQNTEAFF.